The TCR beta chain under discussion was sequenced for a study of T cell changes during pregnancy in multiple sclerosis. Generated by immunoSEQ multiplex PCR, the TCRdb table keeps only in-frame clones and is missing some. The table lists about 39,000 clones, roughly 94% of them singletons. The CDR3 runs 14 residues. The germline V gene has CDR1 SQVTM and CDR2 ANQGSEA. Trimming cost V 8 bases and J 2 bases; bases outside gene matches: 6. This TCR was recovered from a female donor with multiple sclerosis, enrolled in a pregnancy study. The sequenced sample was peripheral blood, obtained in the third trimester of pregnancy. J is TRBJ2-3 and V is TRBV29-1; 11 nucleotides line up with TRBD1. CDR3 in DNA: TGCAGCATCCGGGACAGGGGGGCCACAGATACGCAGTATTTT. Protein product: CSIRDRGATDTQYF.